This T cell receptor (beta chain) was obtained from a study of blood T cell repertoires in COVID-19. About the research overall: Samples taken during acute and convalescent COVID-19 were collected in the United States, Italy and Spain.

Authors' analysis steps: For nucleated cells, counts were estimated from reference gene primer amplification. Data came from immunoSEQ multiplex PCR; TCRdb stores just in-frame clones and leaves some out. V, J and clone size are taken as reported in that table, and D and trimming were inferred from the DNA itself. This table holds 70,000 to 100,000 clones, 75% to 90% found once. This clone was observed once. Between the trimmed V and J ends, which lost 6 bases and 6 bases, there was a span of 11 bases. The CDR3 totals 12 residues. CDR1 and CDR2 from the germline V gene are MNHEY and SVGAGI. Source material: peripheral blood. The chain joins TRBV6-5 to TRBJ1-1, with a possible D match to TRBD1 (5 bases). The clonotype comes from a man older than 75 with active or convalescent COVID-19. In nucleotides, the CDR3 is TGTGCCAGCAGCAGCGGGACGGCTGAAGCTTTCTTT. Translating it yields CASSSGTAEAFF.